This TCR beta chain stems from a study of blood T cell repertoires in COVID-19. In the study overall: PBMCs, B-cell-depleted T cells, or T cells were the source of the cDNA or gDNA that made up the material.

Method: immunoSEQ multiplex PCR; TCRdb's copy keeps in-frame clones and lacks some. This table holds 250,000 to 300,000 clones, 80% to 90% found once. V was trimmed by 0 bases and J by 10 bases, leaving 10 bases between them. The CDR3 has 13 amino acids. Germline V gives CDR1 GTSNPN, CDR2 SVGIG (reference sequence). This chain links TRBV30 with TRBJ1-6; D not resolved. The sample consisted of peripheral blood. The sequence was obtained from a man aged 25 to 45 with active or convalescent COVID-19. This CDR3 reads CAWSVEGRSPLHF. The CDR3 bases are TGTGCCTGGAGTGTAGAGGGAAGGTCACCCCTCCACTTT.